This T cell receptor beta chain was identified in a study of blood T cell repertoires in COVID-19. Study-wide context: Italy, Spain and the United States were the sources of the convalescent and acute COVID-19 samples. T cells, B-cell-depleted T cells, or PBMCs provided the cDNA or gDNA that served as material.

In the original workflow: By means of reference gene primer amplification, nucleated cell counts were estimated. Data came from immunoSEQ multiplex PCR; TCRdb stores just in-frame clones and leaves some out. The V and J calls and clone size were taken over from that table, and D and trimming were inferred from the DNA. The sample lists 65,000 or so clones, about 90% occurring once. The specimen sequenced was peripheral blood. This receptor was identified in a human donor with acute or convalescent COVID-19. The donor label of this sample is uncertain.

CDR3 loop: CASSPSGRGANTEAFF. CDR3 coding DNA: TGTGCCAGCAGTCCCTCGGGCAGGGGGGCGAACACTGAAGCTTTCTTT. The gene calls are TRBV11-2 and TRBJ1-1; 7 nucleotides line up with TRBD1. Per the germline V gene, CDR1 is SGHAT and CDR2 is FQNNGV. The CDR3 sequence is 16 residues long. The trim removed 6 bases at V and 1 base at J, leaving 11 bases unmatched.